This T cell receptor (beta chain) was retrieved from a study of CD4 T cells in relation to SARS-CoV-2 and coronaviruses. Study observations and caveats: Pre-pandemic and post-infection samples never came from the same donor. Compared with monoreactive clones, crossreactive clones showed significantly weaker SARS-CoV-2 expansion.

The unexposed donors gave CD4+ T cells in about 2010-2019, prior to COVID-19. Only in-frame clones appear in the TCRdb table, and some are missing; sequencing was by immunoSEQ multiplex PCR. Counted here are around 69,000 clones, 94% occurring once; the ten biggest clones make up around 0.13%. With respect to this clone: Antigen unknown.

This TCR came from a human donor in good health. Sequencing was performed on naive CD4+ T cells from PBMCs. The subset denotes: naive CD4+ T cells isolated by negative enrichment.

CDR3 region: CASGDPGTPGYTF. CDR3 nucleotide sequence: TGCGCCAGCGGAGATCCCGGGACTCCCGGCTACACCTTC. This sequence joins TRBV5-1 and TRBJ1-2, with D possibly TRBD1 on 5 matching bases. Germline V gene sequence: CDR1 SGHRS, CDR2 YFSETQ. This CDR3 comprises 13 residues. Trimming took off 7 bases at V and 8 bases at J, with 18 bases between the two ends.